The 30 T cell receptor beta chains below were found in one sample sequenced in a study of PD-1 blockade in mismatch repair-deficient tumors. TCRdb keeps only in-frame clones here, not all; method: immunoSEQ multiplex PCR. There are 100,000 to 150,000 clones in the sample; 86% occur only once, and 13% lies in the top ten. Sequencing was performed on peripheral blood, taken 44 weeks after starting pembrolizumab. All receptors derive from an adult with mismatch repair-deficient cancer.

In its sample, this clone was seen once. The gene calls are TRBV29-1 and TRBJ2-2, with D hard to call. In germline, CDR1 is SQVTM, CDR2 ANQGSEA. The CDR3 length is 11 residues. The V and J ends lost 4 bases and 4 bases respectively, with 4 bases between them. Written as DNA, the CDR3 is TGCAGCGTTGGGGCCACCGGGGAGCTGTTTTTT. This gives the protein CSVGATGELFF.

The chain uses TRBV5-5 and TRBJ1-5; D gene unclear. CDR3 size: 14 residues. Germline-derived CDR1 and CDR2 are SGHKS and YYEKEE (reference sequence). Deletions cut 4 bases from V and 2 bases from J, with 10 bases between. The CDR3 DNA is TGTGCCAGCAGCCCATCAGGAGGCAATCAGCCCCAGCATTTT. Translation gives CASSPSGGNQPQHF.

The chain links TRBV5-6 to TRBJ2-5; D possibly matches TRBD1 or TRBD2 (6 bases each). Trimming took 0 bases from V and 4 from J, leaving 13 bases between them. The V gene's germline CDR1 is SGHDT and CDR2 YYEEEE. The CDR3 has 15 residues. The CDR3 DNA sequence: TGTGCCAGCAGCTTGGAGGGGGACTCCCGAGAGACCCAGTACTTC. This codes for CASSLEGDSRETQYF.

The chain combines TRBV6-5 with TRBJ2-7, with TRBD1 matching over 8 bases. Germline V CDR1 and CDR2: MNHEY, SVGAGI. V trimming: 5 bases; J trimming: 6 bases; junction bases outside the gene matches: 3. This CDR3 is 12 amino acids long. In nucleotides, the CDR3 is TGTGCCAGCAGTAGGACAGGGACCGAGCAGTACTTC. This encodes CASSRTGTEQYF.

This chain links TRBV27 with TRBJ2-7; 9 bases are a match to TRBD1. Germline V gene sequence: CDR1 MNHEY, CDR2 SMNVEV (reference sequence). The CDR3 spans 16 residues. V gave up 1 base and J gave up 3 bases; unmatched junction bases: 7. CDR3 sequence: CASSLYSTGGVYEQYF. CDR3 DNA sequence: TGTGCCAGCAGTTTATACTCGACAGGGGGTGTCTACGAGCAGTACTTC.

The V call is TRBV19, the J call TRBJ1-5; D is ambiguous. Germline CDR1 LNHDA, CDR2 SQIVND (reference sequence). V lost 9 bases and J lost 4, with 13 bases in between. The CDR3 extends over 13 amino acids. The CDR3 coding sequence is TGTGCCAGCCGAGTAGGGCGAAATCAGCCCCAGCATTTT. Protein product: CASRVGRNQPQHF.

This clone was seen a single time. This chain links TRBV9 with TRBJ2-3; 14 nucleotides agree with TRBD2. Unmatched junction bases numbered 12, after V lost 0 bases and J lost 3 bases. This CDR3 has 20 residues. The germline gives CDR1 SGDLS, CDR2 YYNGEE. The CDR3 reads CASSVEGGPGLAGETDTQYF. The CDR3 DNA reads as TGTGCCAGCAGCGTAGAAGGTGGACCGGGACTAGCGGGAGAAACAGATACGCAGTATTTT.

The rearrangement uses TRBV27 and TRBJ2-5, with D perhaps TRBD1 or TRBD2 (7 bases each). CDR3 length: 17 residues. Trimming took 4 bases from V and 7 from J, leaving 25 bases between them. In germline, CDR1 is MNHEY, CDR2 SMNVEV (reference sequence). DNA for the CDR3: TGTGCCAGCAGTTCTCTCCTGCCGACAGGGAGGGTAGTGACCCAGTACTTC. It is translated as CASSSLLPTGRVVTQYF.

This chain uses TRBV14 with TRBJ2-7; D ambiguous. Germline lookup yields CDR1 SGHDN and CDR2 FVKESK. The CDR3 spans 13 residues. Trimming stripped 4 bases from V and 0 bases from J, with 7 bases between. For the CDR3, the DNA is TGTGCCAGCAGCCCACGTAGCTCCTACGAGCAGTACTTC. It translates to CASSPRSSYEQYF.

The CDR3 protein is CASHPGQVIQAYGYTF. The CDR3 nucleotides are TGCGCCAGCCACCCGGGACAGGTAATTCAGGCCTATGGCTACACCTTC. The chain combines TRBV5-1 with TRBJ1-2; 8 nucleotides match TRBD1. With 7 bases clipped from V and 4 bases from J, the junction kept 15 bases outside the gene matches. Germline CDR1 is SGHRS and CDR2 is YFSETQ. The CDR3 spans 16 residues.

This clone is a singleton in its sample. The CDR3 region is CASSVGAAVSSYEQYF. CDR3 DNA: TGTGCCAGCAGCGTAGGGGCCGCGGTAAGCTCCTACGAGCAGTACTTC. The rearrangement uses TRBV9 and TRBJ2-7; D remains unclear. This CDR3 contains 16 residues. V lost 0 bases, J lost 0 bases, and 13 bases lay in between. CDR1 SGDLS and CDR2 YYNGEE come from the germline V gene.

V gene TRBV6-6 combines with J gene TRBJ2-7, with D unresolved. The CDR3 contains 13 residues. The germline V gene encodes CDR1 MNHNY and CDR2 SVGAGI (reference sequence). The ends were cut back, 2 bases at V and 3 bases at J, with 8 bases in the middle. The CDR3 DNA is TGTGCCAGCAGTTACGGACGCTACTACGAGCAGTACTTC. Protein sequence: CASSYGRYYEQYF.

The chain links TRBV7-9 to TRBJ2-5, with TRBD2 as a possible D gene (5 bases). V was clipped by 1 base and J by 2 bases, with 14 bases between them. This CDR3 contains 16 residues. CDR1 and CDR2 (germline): SEHNR, FQNEAQ (reference sequence). CDR3 sequence (DNA): TGTGCCAGCAGCTTAGGGTCGGGATTGGAACAAGAGACCCAGTACTTC. Translation: CASSLGSGLEQETQYF.

J is TRBJ2-7 and V is TRBV5-1; 9 nucleotides align to TRBD1. This CDR3 contains 16 residues. The germline CDR1 and CDR2 sequences are SGHRS and YFSETQ. J lost 2 bases, V lost 3 bases, and 9 bases had no gene match. The DNA of the CDR3 is TGCGCCAGCAGCTGGCCGAGACAGGGGGTCGCCTACGAGCAGTACTTC. Residues: CASSWPRQGVAYEQYF.

This clone appeared a single time. The genes are TRBV18 and TRBJ2-2; 10 bases fit TRBD1. Germline CDR1 KGHSH, CDR2 LQKENI. The CDR3 has 19 amino acids. Trimming at V came to 1 base and at J to 3 bases, leaving 11 bases not matched to a gene. The CDR3: CASSPLRQGATVDTGELFF. The CDR3 DNA sequence: TGTGCCAGCTCACCACTTCGACAGGGGGCGACAGTAGACACCGGGGAGCTGTTTTTT.

This clone has only one observation. This chain uses TRBV10-1 with TRBJ2-1; either TRBD1 or TRBD2 may fit D (6 bases each). The germline V and J ends were trimmed by 4 bases and 9 bases, with 13 bases remaining between them. Looked up from germline, CDR1 is WNHNN and CDR2 is SYGVQD (reference sequence). This CDR3 has 13 amino acids. CDR3 region: CASSGGATSEQFF. The DNA of the CDR3 is TGCGCCAGCAGTGGGGGGGCGACTAGTGAGCAGTTCTTC.

V usage is TRBV5-6 and J usage is TRBJ2-7, with no clear D. Trimming took 0 bases from V and 2 from J, leaving 9 bases between them. Germline lookup yields CDR1 SGHDT and CDR2 YYEEEE. The CDR3 is made up of 14 amino acids. CDR3 residues: CASSLGAGAYEQYF. In DNA, the CDR3 is TGTGCCAGCAGCTTGGGAGCTGGAGCCTACGAGCAGTACTTC.

CDR3 nucleotide sequence: TGTGCCAGCAGTCCCCGAGCGGAAGAGACCCAGTACTTC. It encodes CASSPRAEETQYF. This chain links TRBV6-6 with TRBJ2-5; tentatively, D is TRBD2 (5 bases). The CDR3 is 13 amino acids. Germline values: CDR1 MNHNY, CDR2 SVGAGI (reference sequence). Deletions cut 5 bases from V and 3 bases from J, with 10 bases between.

The chain recombines TRBV18 with TRBJ2-1; TRBD2 agrees at 7 bases. Trimming removed 3 bases from V and 3 bases from J; junction bases left unmatched: 5. Germline V gene data show CDR1 as KGHSH and CDR2 as LQKENI. CDR3 length equals 15 residues. CDR3 protein: CASSPREDFYNEQFF. The DNA for the CDR3 is TGTGCCAGCTCACCCCGGGAGGATTTCTACAATGAGCAGTTCTTC.

The CDR3 loop is CASSLATYEQYF. The CDR3 coding sequence is TGTGCCAGCAGCTTAGCAACATACGAGCAGTACTTC. The rearrangement uses TRBV7-9 and TRBJ2-7, with no clear D. This CDR3 region has 12 residues. CDR1 and CDR2 (germline): SEHNR, FQNEAQ (reference sequence). Trimming left V 0 bases short and J 4 bases short, with 4 bases between.

This clone was seen a handful of times. The V call is TRBV25-1, the J call TRBJ2-7; 9 bases agree with TRBD1. CDR1 MGHDK and CDR2 SYGVNS come from the germline V gene. The length of the CDR3 is 14 residues. J lost 1 base, V lost 9 bases, and 7 bases had no gene match. CDR3 amino acids: CASTPGTGSYEQYF. The CDR3 DNA reads TGTGCCAGTACCCCCGGGACAGGGTCCTACGAGCAGTACTTC.

V usage is TRBV10-3 and J usage is TRBJ2-3; D is possibly TRBD1 or TRBD2 (5 bases each). Trimming cost V 7 bases and J 0 bases, with 11 bases left between them. Germline CDR1 and CDR2: ENHRY and SYGVKD. This CDR3 comprises 14 residues. The CDR3 sequence: CAIKEGPSTDTQYF. The DNA of the CDR3 is TGTGCCATCAAAGAGGGGCCTAGCACAGATACGCAGTATTTT.

The CDR3 loop reads CASSLVRRDRDHQPQHF. The DNA of the CDR3 is TGTGCCAGCAGCTTAGTGAGACGGGACAGAGATCATCAGCCCCAGCATTTT. The rearrangement uses TRBV7-9 and TRBJ1-5, with 7 bases fitting TRBD1. The CDR3 length is 17 residues. Germline assignment: CDR1 SEHNR and CDR2 FQNEAQ (reference sequence). The V segment lost 1 base and the J segment 5 bases; nucleotides outside the gene matches: 11.

The chain uses TRBV13 and TRBJ2-6; D is unclear. Germline CDR1 is PRHDT and CDR2 is FYEKMQ (reference sequence). This CDR3 is 15 amino acids long. Trimming pared 5 bases from V and 0 bases from J, leaving 8 bases between. CDR3 amino acids: CASSAVNSGANVLTF. CDR3 sequence (DNA): TGTGCCAGCAGCGCCGTAAACTCTGGGGCCAACGTCCTGACTTTC.

This clone showed up many times. In DNA form, the CDR3 reads TGCGCCAGCAGCCAAGACCCTAGCGGGGAGCAGTACTTC. Encoded protein: CASSQDPSGEQYF. This sequence joins TRBV4-3 and TRBJ2-7; TRBD2 matches 8 bases. Per germline, CDR1 LGHNA and CDR2 YSLEER. The CDR3 covers 13 residues. The J segment lost 7 bases and the V segment lost 0 bases, leaving 2 bases of the junction unmatched.

CDR3 sequence (DNA): TGTGCCAGCAGCTTGGCCCTCGGGGGATCTGGGGCCAACGTCCTGACTTTC. This codes for CASSLALGGSGANVLTF. The gene calls are TRBV5-4 and TRBJ2-6, with a weak D call TRBD2 (6 bases). The CDR3 covers 17 residues. Per germline, CDR1 SGHNT and CDR2 YYREEE (reference sequence). Trimming took off 0 bases at V and 1 base at J, with 11 bases between the two ends.

The rearrangement links TRBV5-1 to TRBJ2-5; no definite D call. The CDR3 runs 13 residues. V was cut by 1 base and J by 2 bases, with 6 bases left in between. The germline gives CDR1 SGHRS, CDR2 YFSETQ. In DNA, the CDR3 is TGCGCCAGCAGCTTGTTCAGTCAAGAGACCCAGTACTTC. Residues: CASSLFSQETQYF. Together with reference TRBV5-1 and TRBJ2-5, the CDR3 gives the full variable domain: KAGVTQTPRYLIKTRGQQVTLSCSPISGHRSVSWYQQTPGQGLQFLFEYFSETQRNKGNFPGRFSGRQFSNSRSEMNVSTLELGDSALYLCASSLFSQETQYFGPGTRLLVL.

The chain is built from TRBV6-5 and TRBJ1-5; a possible D gene is TRBD1 (5 bases). V lost 10 bases and J lost 0, with 7 bases in between. Germline-derived CDR1 and CDR2 are MNHEY and SVGAGI. The CDR3 totals 12 residues. The CDR3 coding sequence is TGTGCCATCCAGGGTAGCAATCAGCCCCAGCATTTT. This gives the protein CAIQGSNQPQHF.

The chain recombines TRBV19 with TRBJ1-5, with a tentative D call TRBD1 (6 bases). Between the trimmed V and J ends, which lost 7 bases and 7 bases, there was a span of 17 bases. In germline, CDR1 is LNHDA, CDR2 SQIVND (reference sequence). The CDR3 is 14 amino acids. CDR3 in amino acids: CASTVGGAGQPQHF. In DNA form, the CDR3 reads TGTGCCAGTACGGTGGGGGGGGCGGGACAGCCCCAGCATTTT.

The count of this clone is one. The rearrangement uses TRBV19 and TRBJ1-4; perhaps TRBD1 as D (6 bases). V was trimmed by 0 bases and J by 3 bases, leaving 11 bases between them. The CDR3 runs to 16 residues. Per the germline V gene, CDR1 is LNHDA and CDR2 is SQIVND (reference sequence). The CDR3 loop reads CASSIDWTASNEKLFF. DNA of the CDR3: TGTGCCAGTAGTATAGATTGGACAGCTTCTAATGAAAAACTGTTTTTT.